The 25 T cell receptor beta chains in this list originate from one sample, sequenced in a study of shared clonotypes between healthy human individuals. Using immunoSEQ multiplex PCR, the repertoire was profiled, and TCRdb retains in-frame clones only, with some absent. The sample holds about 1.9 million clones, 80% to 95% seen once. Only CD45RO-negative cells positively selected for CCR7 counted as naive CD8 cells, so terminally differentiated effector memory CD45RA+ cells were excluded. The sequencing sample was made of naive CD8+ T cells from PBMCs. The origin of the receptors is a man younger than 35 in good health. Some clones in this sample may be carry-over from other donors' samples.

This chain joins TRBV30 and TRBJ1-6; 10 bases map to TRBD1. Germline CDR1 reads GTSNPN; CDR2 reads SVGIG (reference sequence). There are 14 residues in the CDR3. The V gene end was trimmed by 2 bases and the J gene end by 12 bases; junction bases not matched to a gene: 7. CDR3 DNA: TGTGCCTGGAGTCCCGGGACAGGGGTTTTACCCCTCCACTTT. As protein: CAWSPGTGVLPLHF.

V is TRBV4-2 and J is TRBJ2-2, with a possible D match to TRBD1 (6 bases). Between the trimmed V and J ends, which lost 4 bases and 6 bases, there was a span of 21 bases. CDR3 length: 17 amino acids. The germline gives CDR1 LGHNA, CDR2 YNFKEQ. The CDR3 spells CASSRRGTGLVPGELFF. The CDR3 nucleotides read TGTGCCAGCAGCCGTCGAGGCACAGGGTTGGTTCCCGGGGAGCTGTTTTTT.

CDR3 protein: CASRTSGMYNEQFF. CDR3 bases: TGTGCCAGCAGGACTAGCGGGATGTACAATGAGCAGTTCTTC. V and J are TRBV27 and TRBJ2-1, with 11 bases that match TRBD2. The CDR3 has 14 residues. J was trimmed by 4 bases and V by 6 bases; bases with no gene match: 2. The germline V gene has CDR1 MNHEY and CDR2 SMNVEV (reference sequence).

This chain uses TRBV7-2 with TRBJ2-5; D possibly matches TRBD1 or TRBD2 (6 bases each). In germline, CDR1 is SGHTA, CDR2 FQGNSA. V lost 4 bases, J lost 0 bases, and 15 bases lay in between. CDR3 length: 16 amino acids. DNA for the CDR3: TGTGCCAGCAGCTCCCCCCCGGGGGCCAACCAAGAGACCCAGTACTTC. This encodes CASSSPPGANQETQYF.

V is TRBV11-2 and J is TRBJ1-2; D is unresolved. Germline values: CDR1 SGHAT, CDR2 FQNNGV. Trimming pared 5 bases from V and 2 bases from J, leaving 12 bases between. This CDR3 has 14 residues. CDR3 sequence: CASSPSRGNYGYTF. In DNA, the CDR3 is TGTGCCAGCAGCCCAAGCCGGGGAAACTATGGCTACACCTTC.

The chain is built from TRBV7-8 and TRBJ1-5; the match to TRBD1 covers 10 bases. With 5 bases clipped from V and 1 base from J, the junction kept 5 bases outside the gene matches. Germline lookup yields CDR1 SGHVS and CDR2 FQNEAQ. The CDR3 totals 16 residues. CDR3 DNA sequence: TGTGCCAGCAGCCAAGACAGGGGGCCGAGCAATCAGCCCCAGCATTTT. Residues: CASSQDRGPSNQPQHF.

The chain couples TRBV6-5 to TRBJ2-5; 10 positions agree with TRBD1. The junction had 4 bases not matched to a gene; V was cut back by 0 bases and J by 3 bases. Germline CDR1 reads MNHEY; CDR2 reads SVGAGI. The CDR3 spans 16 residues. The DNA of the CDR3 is TGTGCCAGCAGTTACTCGCGACAGGGGGCGAAAGAGACCCAGTACTTC. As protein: CASSYSRQGAKETQYF.

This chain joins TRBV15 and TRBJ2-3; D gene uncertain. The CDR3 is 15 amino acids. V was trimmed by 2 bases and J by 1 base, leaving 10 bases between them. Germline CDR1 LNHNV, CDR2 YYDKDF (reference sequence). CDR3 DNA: TGTGCCACCAGCAGACCCAACCGGGGCACAGATACGCAGTATTTT. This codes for CATSRPNRGTDTQYF.

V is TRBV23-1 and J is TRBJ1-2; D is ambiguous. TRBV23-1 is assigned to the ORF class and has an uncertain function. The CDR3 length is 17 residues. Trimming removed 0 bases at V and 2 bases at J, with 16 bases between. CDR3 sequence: CASSQSERHTRNYGYTF. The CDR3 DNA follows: TGCGCCAGCAGTCAATCGGAGCGTCACACAAGGAACTATGGCTACACCTTC.

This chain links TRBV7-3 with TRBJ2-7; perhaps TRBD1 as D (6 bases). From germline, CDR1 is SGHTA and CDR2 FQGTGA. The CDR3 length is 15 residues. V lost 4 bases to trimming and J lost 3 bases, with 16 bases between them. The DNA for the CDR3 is TGTGCCAGCAGCTCCTCGTTTGGACAGCGCTACGAGCAGTACTTC. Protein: CASSSSFGQRYEQYF.

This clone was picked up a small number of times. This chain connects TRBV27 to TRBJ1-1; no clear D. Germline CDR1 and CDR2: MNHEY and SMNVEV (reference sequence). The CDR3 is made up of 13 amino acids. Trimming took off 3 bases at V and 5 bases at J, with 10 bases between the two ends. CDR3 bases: TGTGCCAGCAGTTTCGGCAGTGCGACTGAAGCTTTCTTT. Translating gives CASSFGSATEAFF.

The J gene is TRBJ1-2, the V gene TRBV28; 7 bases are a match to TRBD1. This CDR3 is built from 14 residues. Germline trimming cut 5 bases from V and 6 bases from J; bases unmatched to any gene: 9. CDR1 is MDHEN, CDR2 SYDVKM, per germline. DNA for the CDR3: TGTGCCAGCAGTCTAAGACAGGGCCCGAATGGCTACACCTTC. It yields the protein CASSLRQGPNGYTF.

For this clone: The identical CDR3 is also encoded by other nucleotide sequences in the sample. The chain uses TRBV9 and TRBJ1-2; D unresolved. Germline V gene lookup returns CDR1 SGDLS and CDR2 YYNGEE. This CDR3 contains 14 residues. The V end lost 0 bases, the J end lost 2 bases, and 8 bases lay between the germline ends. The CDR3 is CASSVGGTNYGYTF. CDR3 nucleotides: TGTGCCAGCAGCGTAGGAGGAACAAACTATGGCTACACCTTC.

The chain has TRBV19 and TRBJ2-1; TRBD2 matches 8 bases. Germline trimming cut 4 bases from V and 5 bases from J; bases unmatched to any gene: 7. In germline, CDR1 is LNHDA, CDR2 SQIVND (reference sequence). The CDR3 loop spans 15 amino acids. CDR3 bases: TGTGCCAGTAGTACCCGGACTAGCCGTAACAATGAGCAGTTCTTC. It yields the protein CASSTRTSRNNEQFF.

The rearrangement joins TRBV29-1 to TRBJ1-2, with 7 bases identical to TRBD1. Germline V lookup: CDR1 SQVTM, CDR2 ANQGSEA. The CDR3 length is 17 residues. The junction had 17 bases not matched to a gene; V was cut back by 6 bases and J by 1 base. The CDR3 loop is CSVRDHRGSGVNYGYTF. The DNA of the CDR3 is TGCAGCGTCCGAGACCACAGGGGTTCCGGCGTTAACTATGGCTACACCTTC.

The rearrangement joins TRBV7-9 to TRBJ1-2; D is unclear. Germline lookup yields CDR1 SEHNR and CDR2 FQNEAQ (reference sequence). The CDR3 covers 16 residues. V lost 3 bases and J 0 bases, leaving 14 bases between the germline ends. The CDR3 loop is CASSFSRQLSNYGYTF. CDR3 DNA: TGTGCCAGCAGCTTTTCCAGGCAATTGTCTAACTATGGCTACACCTTC.

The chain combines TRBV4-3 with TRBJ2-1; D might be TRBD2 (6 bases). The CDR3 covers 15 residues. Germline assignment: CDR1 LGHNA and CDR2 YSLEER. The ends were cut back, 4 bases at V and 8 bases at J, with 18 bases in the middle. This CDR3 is CASSPRYTSFHEQFF. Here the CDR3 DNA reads TGCGCCAGCAGCCCAAGATACACTAGCTTTCATGAGCAGTTCTTC.

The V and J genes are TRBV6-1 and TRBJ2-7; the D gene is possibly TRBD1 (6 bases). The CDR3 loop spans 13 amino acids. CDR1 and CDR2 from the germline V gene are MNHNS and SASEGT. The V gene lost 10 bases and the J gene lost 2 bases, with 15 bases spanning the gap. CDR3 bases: TGTGCCATTTTCAGGGGAAACCCCTACGAGCAGTACTTC. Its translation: CAIFRGNPYEQYF.

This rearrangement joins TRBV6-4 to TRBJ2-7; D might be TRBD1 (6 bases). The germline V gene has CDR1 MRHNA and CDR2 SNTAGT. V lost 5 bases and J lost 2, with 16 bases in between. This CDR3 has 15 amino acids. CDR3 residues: CASSSTTGTTYEQYF. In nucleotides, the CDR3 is TGTGCCAGCAGTAGTACTACCGGGACAACCTACGAGCAGTACTTC.

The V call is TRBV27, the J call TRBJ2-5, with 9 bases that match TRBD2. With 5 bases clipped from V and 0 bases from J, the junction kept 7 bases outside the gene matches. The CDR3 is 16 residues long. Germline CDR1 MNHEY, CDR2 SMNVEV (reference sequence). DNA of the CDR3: TGTGCCAGCAGTCCCACTAGCGGGTGGGACCAAGAGACCCAGTACTTC. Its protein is CASSPTSGWDQETQYF.

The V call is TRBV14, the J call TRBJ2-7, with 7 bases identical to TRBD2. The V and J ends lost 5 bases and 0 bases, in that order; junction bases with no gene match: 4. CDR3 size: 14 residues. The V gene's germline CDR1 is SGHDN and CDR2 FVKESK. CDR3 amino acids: CASSNRDYSYEQYF. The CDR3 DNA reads TGTGCCAGCAGCAACCGGGACTACTCCTACGAGCAGTACTTC.

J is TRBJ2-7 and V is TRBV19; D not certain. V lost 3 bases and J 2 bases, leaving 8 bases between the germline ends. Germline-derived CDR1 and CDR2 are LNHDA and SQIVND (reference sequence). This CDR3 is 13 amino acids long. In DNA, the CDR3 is TGTGCCAGTAGTATCAGGTGGGCCTACGAGCAGTACTTC. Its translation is CASSIRWAYEQYF. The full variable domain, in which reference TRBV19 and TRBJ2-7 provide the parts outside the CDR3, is DGGITQSPKYLFRKEGQNVTLSCEQNLNHDAMYWYRQDPGQGLRLIYYSQIVNDFQKGDIAEGYSVSREKKESFPLTVTSAQKNPTAFYLCASSIRWAYEQYFGPGTRLTVT.

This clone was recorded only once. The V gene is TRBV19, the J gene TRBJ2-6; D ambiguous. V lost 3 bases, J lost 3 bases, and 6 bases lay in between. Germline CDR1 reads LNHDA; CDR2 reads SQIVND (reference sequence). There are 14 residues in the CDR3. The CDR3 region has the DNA TGTGCCAGTAGTATCACAAATGGGGCCAACGTCCTGACTTTC. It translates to CASSITNGANVLTF.

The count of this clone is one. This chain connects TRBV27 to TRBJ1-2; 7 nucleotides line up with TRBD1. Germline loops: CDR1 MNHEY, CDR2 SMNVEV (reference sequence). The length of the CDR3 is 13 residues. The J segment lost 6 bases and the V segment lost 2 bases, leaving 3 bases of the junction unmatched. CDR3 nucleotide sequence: TGTGCCAGCAGTTTAGCAGGGGGGGATGGCTACACCTTC. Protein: CASSLAGGDGYTF.

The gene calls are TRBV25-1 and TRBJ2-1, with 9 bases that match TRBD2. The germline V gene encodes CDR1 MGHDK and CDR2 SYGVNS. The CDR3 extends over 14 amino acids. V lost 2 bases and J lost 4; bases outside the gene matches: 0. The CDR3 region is CASSELAGYNEQFF. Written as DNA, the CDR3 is TGTGCCAGCAGTGAACTAGCGGGGTACAATGAGCAGTTCTTC.